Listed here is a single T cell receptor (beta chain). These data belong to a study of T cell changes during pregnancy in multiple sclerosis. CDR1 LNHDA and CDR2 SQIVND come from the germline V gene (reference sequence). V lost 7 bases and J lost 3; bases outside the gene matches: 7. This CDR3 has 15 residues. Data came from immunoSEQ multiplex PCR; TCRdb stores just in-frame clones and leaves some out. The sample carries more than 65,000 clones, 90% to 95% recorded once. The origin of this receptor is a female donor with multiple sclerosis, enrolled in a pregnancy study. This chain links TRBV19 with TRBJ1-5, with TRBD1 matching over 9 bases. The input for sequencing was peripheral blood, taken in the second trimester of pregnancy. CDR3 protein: CASTDRGGFNQPQHF. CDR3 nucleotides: TGTGCCAGTACCGACAGGGGGGGTTTCAATCAGCCCCAGCATTTT.